The sequence of this T cell receptor (beta chain) was determined in a study of cytomegalovirus exposure and HLA in healthy donors. General study results and limits: Donors belonging to an Asian-associated ancestry cluster reportedly showed fewer N-insertions in productive TCRs than the roughly 700-donor mean, according to what a later analysis found.

Donors counted as nominally healthy when sampled, yet unrecorded immune exposures were likely. 60 Vbeta and 13 Jbeta primers were used in PCR. The data were produced by immunoSEQ multiplex PCR, yet TCRdb's version contains in-frame clones alone and is incomplete. In the table there are 60,000 to 85,000 clones, about 84% of which are singletons. Details on this clone: What it recognizes is unknown.

With V trimmed by 2 bases and J by 0 bases, 1 base remained unmatched. Germline V gives CDR1 SGHKS, CDR2 YYEKEE (reference sequence). The CDR3 is 15 amino acids. Input material: PBMCs. The chain is built from TRBV5-5 and TRBJ2-3; 9 bases are a match to TRBD2. The clonotype comes from a middle-aged man in good health and CMV-seronegative. CDR3 sequence (DNA): TGTGCCAGCAGCTTCGGACTAGCGAGCACAGATACGCAGTATTTT. Its protein is CASSFGLASTDTQYF.